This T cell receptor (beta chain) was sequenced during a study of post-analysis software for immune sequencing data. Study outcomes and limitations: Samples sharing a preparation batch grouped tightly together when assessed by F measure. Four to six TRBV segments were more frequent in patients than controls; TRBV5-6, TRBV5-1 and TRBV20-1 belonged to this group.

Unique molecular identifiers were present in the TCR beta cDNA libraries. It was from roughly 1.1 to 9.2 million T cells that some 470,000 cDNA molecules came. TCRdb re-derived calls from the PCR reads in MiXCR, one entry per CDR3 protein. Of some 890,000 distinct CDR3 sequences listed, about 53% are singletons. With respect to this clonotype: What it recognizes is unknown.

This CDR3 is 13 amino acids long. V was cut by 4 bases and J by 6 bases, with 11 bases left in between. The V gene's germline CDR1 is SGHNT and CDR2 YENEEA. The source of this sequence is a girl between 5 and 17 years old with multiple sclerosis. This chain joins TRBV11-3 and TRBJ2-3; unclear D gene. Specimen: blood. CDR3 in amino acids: CASSSSGPDTQYF. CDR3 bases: TGTGCCAGCAGCTCCTCAGGCCCGGATACGCAGTATTTT.